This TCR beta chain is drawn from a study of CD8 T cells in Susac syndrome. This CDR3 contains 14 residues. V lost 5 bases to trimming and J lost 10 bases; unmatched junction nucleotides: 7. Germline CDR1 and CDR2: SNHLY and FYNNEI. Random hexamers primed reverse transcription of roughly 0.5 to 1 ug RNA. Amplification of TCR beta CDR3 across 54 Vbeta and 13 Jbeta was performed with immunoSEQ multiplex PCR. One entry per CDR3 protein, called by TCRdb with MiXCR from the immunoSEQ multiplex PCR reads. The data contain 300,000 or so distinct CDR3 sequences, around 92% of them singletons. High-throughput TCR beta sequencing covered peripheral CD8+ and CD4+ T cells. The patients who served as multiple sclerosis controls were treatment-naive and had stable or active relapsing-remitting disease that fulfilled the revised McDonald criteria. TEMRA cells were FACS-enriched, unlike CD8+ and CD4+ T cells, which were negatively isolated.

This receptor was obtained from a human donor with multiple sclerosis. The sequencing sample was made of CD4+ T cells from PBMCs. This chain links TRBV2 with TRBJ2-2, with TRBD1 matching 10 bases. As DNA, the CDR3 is TGTGCCAGCAGTCGGGACAGGGGAAACGAGGAGCTGTTTTTT. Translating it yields CASSRDRGNEELFF.